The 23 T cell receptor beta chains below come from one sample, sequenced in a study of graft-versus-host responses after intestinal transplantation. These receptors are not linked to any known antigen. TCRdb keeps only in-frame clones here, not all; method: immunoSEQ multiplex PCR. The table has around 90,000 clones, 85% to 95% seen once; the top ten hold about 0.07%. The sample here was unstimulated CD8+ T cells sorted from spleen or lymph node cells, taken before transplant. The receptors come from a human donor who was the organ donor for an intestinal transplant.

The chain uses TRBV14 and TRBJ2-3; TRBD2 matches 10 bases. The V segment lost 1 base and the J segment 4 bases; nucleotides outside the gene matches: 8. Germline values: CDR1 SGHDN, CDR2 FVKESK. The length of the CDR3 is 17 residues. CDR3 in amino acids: CASSQVAPSGSADTQYF. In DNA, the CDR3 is TGTGCCAGCAGCCAAGTCGCGCCTAGCGGGAGCGCAGATACGCAGTATTTT. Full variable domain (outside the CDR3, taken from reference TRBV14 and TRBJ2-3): EAGVTQFPSHSVIEKGQTVTLRCDPISGHDNLYWYRRVMGKEIKFLLHFVKESKQDESGMPNNRFLAERTGGTYSTLKVQPAELEDSGVYFCASSQVAPSGSADTQYFGPGTRLTVL.

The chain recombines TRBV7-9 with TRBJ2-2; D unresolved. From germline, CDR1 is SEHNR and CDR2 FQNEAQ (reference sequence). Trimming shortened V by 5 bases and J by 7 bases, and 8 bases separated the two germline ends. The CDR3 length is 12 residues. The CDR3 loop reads CASSPYSGELFF. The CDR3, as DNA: TGTGCCAGCAGCCCCTACAGCGGGGAGCTGTTTTTT.

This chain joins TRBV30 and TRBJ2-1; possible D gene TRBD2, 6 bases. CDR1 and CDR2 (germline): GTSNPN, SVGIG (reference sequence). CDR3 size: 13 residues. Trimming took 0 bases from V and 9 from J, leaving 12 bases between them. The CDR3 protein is CAWSVLGGGEQFF. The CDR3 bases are TGTGCCTGGAGTGTACTCGGGGGAGGTGAGCAGTTCTTC.

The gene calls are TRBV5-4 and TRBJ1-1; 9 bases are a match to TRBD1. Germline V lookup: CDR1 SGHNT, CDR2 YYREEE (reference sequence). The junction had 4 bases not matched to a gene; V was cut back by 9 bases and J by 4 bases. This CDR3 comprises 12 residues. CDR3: CATTDRGTEAFF. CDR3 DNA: TGTGCCACCACGGACAGGGGCACTGAAGCTTTCTTT.

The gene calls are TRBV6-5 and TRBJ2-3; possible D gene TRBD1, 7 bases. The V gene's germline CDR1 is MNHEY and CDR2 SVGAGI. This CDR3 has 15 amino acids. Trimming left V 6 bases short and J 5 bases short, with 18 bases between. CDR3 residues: CASRADREVEDTQYF. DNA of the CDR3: TGTGCCAGCAGAGCTGACAGGGAGGTCGAAGATACGCAGTATTTT.

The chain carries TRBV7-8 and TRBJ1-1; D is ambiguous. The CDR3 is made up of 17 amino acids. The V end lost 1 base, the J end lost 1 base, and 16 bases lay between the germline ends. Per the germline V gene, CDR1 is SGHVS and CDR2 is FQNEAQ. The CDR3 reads CASSLVEGEGGNTEAFF. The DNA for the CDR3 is TGTGCCAGCAGCTTAGTAGAGGGAGAGGGAGGGAACACTGAAGCTTTCTTT.

The CDR3 spells CASSTSRGSYEQYF. In nucleotides, the CDR3 is TGTGCCAGCAGCACCTCTAGGGGCTCCTACGAGCAGTACTTC. V usage is TRBV7-9 and J usage is TRBJ2-7, with D perhaps matching TRBD1 (5 bases). The germline gives CDR1 SEHNR, CDR2 FQNEAQ (reference sequence). V lost 5 bases and J 0 bases, leaving 11 bases between the germline ends. The CDR3 loop spans 14 amino acids.

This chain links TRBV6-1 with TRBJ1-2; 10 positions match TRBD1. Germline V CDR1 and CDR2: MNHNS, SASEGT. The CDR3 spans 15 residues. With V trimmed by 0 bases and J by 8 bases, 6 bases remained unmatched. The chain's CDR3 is CASSEAGTGEYGYTF. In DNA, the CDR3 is TGTGCCAGCAGTGAAGCTGGGACAGGGGAGTACGGCTACACCTTC.

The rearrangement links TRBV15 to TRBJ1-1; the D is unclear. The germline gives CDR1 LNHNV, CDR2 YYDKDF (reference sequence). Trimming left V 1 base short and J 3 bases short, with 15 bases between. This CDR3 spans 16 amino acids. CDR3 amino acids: CATSRVSTQQDTEAFF. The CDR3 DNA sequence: TGTGCCACCAGCAGAGTTTCCACGCAGCAGGACACTGAAGCTTTCTTT.

CDR3 in amino acids: CASSSRGPVYGYTF. The CDR3 coding sequence is TGTGCCAGCAGCTCGAGGGGGCCCGTCTATGGCTACACCTTC. This rearrangement joins TRBV7-9 to TRBJ1-2; 7 nucleotides agree with TRBD1. Looked up from germline, CDR1 is SEHNR and CDR2 is FQNEAQ (reference sequence). The J segment lost 4 bases and the V segment lost 4 bases, leaving 6 bases of the junction unmatched. This CDR3 comprises 14 residues. The full variable domain, completed using reference TRBV7-9 and TRBJ1-2, is DTGVSQNPRHKITKRGQNVTFRCDPISEHNRLYWYRQTLGQGPEFLTYFQNEAQLEKSRLLSDRFSAERPKGSFSTLEIQRTEQGDSAMYLCASSSRGPVYGYTFGSGTRLTVV.

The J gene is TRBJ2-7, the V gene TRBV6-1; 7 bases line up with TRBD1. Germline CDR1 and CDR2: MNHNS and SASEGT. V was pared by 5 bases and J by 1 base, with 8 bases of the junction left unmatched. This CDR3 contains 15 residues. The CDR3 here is CASSPFGTVSYEQYF. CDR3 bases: TGTGCCAGCAGTCCATTCGGGACAGTTTCCTACGAGCAGTACTTC.

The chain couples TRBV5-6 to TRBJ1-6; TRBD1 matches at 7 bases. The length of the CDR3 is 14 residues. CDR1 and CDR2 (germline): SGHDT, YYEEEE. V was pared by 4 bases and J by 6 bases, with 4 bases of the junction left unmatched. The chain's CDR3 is CASSMGQTNSPLHF. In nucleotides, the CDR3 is TGTGCCAGCAGCATGGGACAGACTAATTCACCCCTCCACTTT. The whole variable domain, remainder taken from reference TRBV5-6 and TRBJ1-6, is DAGVTQSPTHLIKTRGQQVTLRCSPKSGHDTVSWYQQALGQGPQFIFQYYEEEERQRGNFPDRFSGHQFPNYSSELNVNALLLGDSALYLCASSMGQTNSPLHFGNGTRLTVT.

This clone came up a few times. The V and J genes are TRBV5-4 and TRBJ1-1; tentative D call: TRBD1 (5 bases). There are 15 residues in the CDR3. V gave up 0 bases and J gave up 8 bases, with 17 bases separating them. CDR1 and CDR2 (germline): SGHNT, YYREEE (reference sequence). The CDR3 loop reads CASSLDFWGKGEAFF. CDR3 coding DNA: TGTGCCAGCAGCTTGGATTTTTGGGGCAAAGGGGAAGCTTTCTTT.

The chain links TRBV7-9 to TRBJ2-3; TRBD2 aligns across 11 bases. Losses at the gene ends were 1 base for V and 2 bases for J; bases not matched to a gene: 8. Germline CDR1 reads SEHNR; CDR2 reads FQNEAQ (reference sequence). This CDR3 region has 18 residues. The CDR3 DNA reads TGTGCCAGCAGCTTAGTAATTGCACTAGCGGGGGTCACAGATACGCAGTATTTT. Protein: CASSLVIALAGVTDTQYF.

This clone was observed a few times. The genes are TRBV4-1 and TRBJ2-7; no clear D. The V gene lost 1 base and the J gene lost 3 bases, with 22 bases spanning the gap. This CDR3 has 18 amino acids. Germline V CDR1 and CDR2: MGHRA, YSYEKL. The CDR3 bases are TGCGCCAGCAGCCAAGTCCTTGCTGTCTCTCTGCTCTACTACGAGCAGTACTTC. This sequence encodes CASSQVLAVSLLYYEQYF.

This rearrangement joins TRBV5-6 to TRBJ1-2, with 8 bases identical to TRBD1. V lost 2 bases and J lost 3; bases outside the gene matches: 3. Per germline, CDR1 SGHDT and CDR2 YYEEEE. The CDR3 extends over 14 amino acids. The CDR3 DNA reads TGTGCCAGCAGCTTAGGACAGGGCCACTATGGCTACACCTTC. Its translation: CASSLGQGHYGYTF.

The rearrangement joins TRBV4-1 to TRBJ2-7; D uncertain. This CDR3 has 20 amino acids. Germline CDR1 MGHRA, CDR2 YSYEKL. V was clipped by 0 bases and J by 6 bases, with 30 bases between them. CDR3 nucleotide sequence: TGCGCCAGCAGCCAAGAGCCGATAAACCCTCTTCCGATACTATTTTCCGAGCAGTACTTC. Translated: CASSQEPINPLPILFSEQYF.

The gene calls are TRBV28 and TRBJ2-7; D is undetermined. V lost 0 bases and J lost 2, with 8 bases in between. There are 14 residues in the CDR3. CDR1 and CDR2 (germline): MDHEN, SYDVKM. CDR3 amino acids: CASSLWRETYEQYF. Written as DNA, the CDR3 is TGTGCCAGCAGTTTATGGCGCGAGACCTACGAGCAGTACTTC.

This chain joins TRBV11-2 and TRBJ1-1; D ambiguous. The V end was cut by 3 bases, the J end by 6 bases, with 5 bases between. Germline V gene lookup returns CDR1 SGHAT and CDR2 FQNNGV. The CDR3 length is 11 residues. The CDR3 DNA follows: TGTGCCAGCAGCTTTAGCCCTGAAGCTTTCTTT. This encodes CASSFSPEAFF.

The CDR3 sequence is CSAHREQPQHF. The CDR3 DNA reads as TGCAGTGCTCACAGGGAGCAGCCCCAGCATTTT. The V call is TRBV20-1, the J call TRBJ1-5; a possible D gene is TRBD1 (6 bases). The CDR3 spans 11 residues. Trimming took 5 bases from V and 7 from J, leaving 9 bases between them. Germline-derived CDR1 and CDR2 are DFQATT and SNEGSKA (reference sequence).

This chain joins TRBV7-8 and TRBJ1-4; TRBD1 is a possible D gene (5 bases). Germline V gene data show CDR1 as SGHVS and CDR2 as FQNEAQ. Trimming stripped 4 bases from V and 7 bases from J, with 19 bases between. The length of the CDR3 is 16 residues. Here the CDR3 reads CASSSDKGWVGEKLFF. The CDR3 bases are TGTGCCAGCAGCTCCGATAAGGGGTGGGTTGGTGAAAAACTGTTTTTT. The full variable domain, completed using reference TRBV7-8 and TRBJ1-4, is GAGVSQSPRYKVAKRGQDVALRCDPISGHVSLFWYQQALGQGPEFLTYFQNEAQLDKSGLPSDRFFAERPEGSVSTLKIQRTQQEDSAVYLCASSSDKGWVGEKLFFGSGTQLSVL.

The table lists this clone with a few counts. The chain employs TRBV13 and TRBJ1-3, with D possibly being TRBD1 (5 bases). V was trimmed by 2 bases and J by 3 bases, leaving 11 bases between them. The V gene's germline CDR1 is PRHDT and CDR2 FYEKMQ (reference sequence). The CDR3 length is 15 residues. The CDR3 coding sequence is TGTGCCAGCAGCTTACGGGACTGGGATGGAAACACCATATATTTT. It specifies CASSLRDWDGNTIYF.

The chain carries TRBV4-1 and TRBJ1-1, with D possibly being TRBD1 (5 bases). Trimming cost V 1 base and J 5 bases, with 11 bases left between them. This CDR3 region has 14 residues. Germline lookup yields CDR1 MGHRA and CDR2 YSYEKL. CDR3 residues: CASSQGAGFTEAFF. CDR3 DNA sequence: TGCGCCAGCAGCCAAGGAGCAGGGTTTACTGAAGCTTTCTTT.